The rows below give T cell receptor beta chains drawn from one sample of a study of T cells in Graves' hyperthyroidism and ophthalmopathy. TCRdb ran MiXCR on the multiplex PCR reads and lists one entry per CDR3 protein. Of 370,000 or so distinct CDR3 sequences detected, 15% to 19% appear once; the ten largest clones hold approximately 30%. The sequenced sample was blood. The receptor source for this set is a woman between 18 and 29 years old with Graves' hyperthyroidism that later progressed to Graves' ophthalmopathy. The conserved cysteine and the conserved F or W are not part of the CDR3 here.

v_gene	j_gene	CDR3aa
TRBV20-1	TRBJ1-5	SAKAVGNQPQH
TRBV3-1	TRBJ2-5	ASSQDPRLVTSGRAVGTQY
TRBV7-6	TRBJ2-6	ASSLARDRASGANVLT
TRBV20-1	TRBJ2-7	SARGGLAGPQSYEQY
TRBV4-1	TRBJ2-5	ASSSDPYQETQY
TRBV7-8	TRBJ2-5	ASSQLAGAGETQY
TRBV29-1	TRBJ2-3	SVGGGQLDDTQY
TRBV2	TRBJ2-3	ASSEGGVRGTQY
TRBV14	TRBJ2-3	ASSQRHTQY
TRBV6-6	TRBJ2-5	ASSYNGLAVQETQY
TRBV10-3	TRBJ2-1	AISESLGGPAYNEQF
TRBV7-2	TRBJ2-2	ASSLESGSTGELF
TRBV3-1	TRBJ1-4	ASSQNEKLF
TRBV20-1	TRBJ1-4	SALDGGGNEKLF
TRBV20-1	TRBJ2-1	SARDPLGSYNEQF
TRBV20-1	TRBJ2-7	SAPGGGRSSYEQY
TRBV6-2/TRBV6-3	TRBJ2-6	ASGGQASGANVLT
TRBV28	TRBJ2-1	AASGIGEQF
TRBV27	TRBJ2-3	ASSSPAGGWPDTQY
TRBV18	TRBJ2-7	ASPPPNRRGVDEQY
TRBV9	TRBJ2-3	ASSVGTSDIDTQY
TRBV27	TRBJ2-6	ASSFHSGANVLT
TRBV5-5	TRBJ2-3	ASSLATLGTDTQY
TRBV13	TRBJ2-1	ASSLVAGVEQF
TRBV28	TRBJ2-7	ASSFWQGSYEQY
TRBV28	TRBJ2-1	ASSLFQSQEQF
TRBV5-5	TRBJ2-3	ASSLAGEETDTQY
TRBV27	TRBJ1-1	ASSLTSRAVKSVSNGEAF
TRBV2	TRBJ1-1	ASSEEGGRMNTEAF
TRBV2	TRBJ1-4	ASNRGPEKLF
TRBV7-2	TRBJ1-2	ASSPGGQKLYGYT
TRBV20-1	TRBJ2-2	SARDRNTGELF
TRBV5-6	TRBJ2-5	ASSLEGQGQETQY
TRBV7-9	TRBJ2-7	ASSLPGEGEQY
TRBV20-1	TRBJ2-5	SARDIAETQY
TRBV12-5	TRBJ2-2	ASGLVSKDRGPINTGELF
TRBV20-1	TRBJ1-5	SASLNPNQPQH
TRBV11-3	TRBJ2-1	ASSLKGLAAPYGNNEQF
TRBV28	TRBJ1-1	ASSHGDLNTEAF
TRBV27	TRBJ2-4	ASSLRVAGPRNIQY
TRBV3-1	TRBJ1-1	ASSPRQASEAF
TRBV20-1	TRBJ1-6	SASQGAFRSPLH
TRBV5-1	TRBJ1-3	ASSLETAPGNTIY
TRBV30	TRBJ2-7	AWKSTSGPYEQY
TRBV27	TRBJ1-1	ASSLYGQMNTEAF
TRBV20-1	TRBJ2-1	SAKDTRSYNEQF
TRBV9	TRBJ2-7	ASSGVGTGFYEQY
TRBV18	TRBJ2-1	ASSPQTGPPYNEQF
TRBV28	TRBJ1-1	ASSLPGDINTEAF
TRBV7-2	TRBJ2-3	ASSFPGRLSTDTQY
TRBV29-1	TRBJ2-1	SVVGQGVFEQF
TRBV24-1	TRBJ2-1	ATSDPSLAAEQF
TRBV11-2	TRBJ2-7	ASSSGLSNEQY
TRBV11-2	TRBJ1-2	ASSLGPYGYT
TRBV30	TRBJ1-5	AWSMGAYSNQPQH
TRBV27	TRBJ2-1	ASSLRLAGTSEQF
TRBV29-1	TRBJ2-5	SVEFQWNGETQY